This T cell receptor (beta chain) came from a study of tumor-infiltrating lymphocytes in localized non-small cell lung cancer. This CDR3 contains 15 residues. Looked up from germline, CDR1 is SGHVS and CDR2 is FNYEAQ. Trimming pared 3 bases from V and 1 base from J, leaving 13 bases between. This table comes from immunoSEQ multiplex PCR, and its TCRdb copy is limited to in-frame clones, with some not included. Here the sample spans under 35,000 clones, 75% to 90% being singletons. The chain couples TRBV7-6 to TRBJ2-7; D gene unclear. The sample comprised lung tumor tissue. The clonotype comes from a human donor with non-small cell lung cancer. The CDR3 here is CASSFSKAGSYEQYF. The CDR3 nucleotides are TGTGCCAGCAGCTTTTCCAAGGCAGGATCCTACGAGCAGTACTTC.